This is a list of T cell receptor beta chains from one sample in a study of blood T cell repertoires in COVID-19. Produced via immunoSEQ multiplex PCR; TCRdb's table is partial and in-frame only. The sample lists under 250,000 clones; approximately 90% were seen once. The sample comprised peripheral blood. These receptors all come from a woman between 25 and 40 years old with COVID-19, enrolled during active disease. Each CDR3 is given with its conserved first and last residue. A D gene is named only where the DNA matches it firmly. Where a row states a size, it is once, few, many or the class of an expanded clone; other rows omit it.

size	V	J	D	CDR3	DNA
NA	TRBV18	TRBJ2-1	NA	CASSPPLGPDHNEQFF	TGTGCCAGCTCACCACCATTGGGGCCGGACCACAATGAGCAGTTCTTC
NA	TRBV5-1	TRBJ1-3	NA	CASSLSGNSGNTIYF	TGCGCCAGCAGCTTATCAGGCAACTCTGGAAACACCATATATTTT
NA	TRBV2	TRBJ1-4	NA	CASRQGMALSEKLFF	TGTGCCAGCAGGCAGGGGATGGCTCTGAGTGAAAAACTGTTTTTT
NA	TRBV24-1	TRBJ2-5	NA	CATSDRRTGETQYF	TGTGCCACCAGTGATCGGAGGACGGGAGAGACCCAGTACTTC
NA	TRBV12-3/TRBV12-4	TRBJ1-4	NA	CASSPLGGEKLFF	TGTGCCAGCAGTCCCTTAGGGGGTGAAAAACTGTTTTTT
NA	TRBV11-3	TRBJ2-2	NA	CASSIGRGTGELFF	TGTGCCAGCAGCATCGGACGGGGCACCGGGGAGCTGTTTTTT
NA	TRBV28	TRBJ1-4	NA	CASSQARREKLFF	TGTGCCAGCAGCCAGGCCAGAAGGGAAAAACTGTTTTTT
NA	TRBV5-1	TRBJ2-1	NA	CASRWSGRGSYNEQFF	TGCGCCAGCAGATGGAGTGGTCGGGGCTCCTACAATGAGCAGTTCTTC
NA	TRBV6-5	TRBJ1-6	NA	CASSYLTGQTNSPLHF	TGTGCCAGCAGTTACCTTACAGGGCAAACTAATTCACCCCTCCACTTT
NA	TRBV28	TRBJ1-3	NA	CATNTPGGSGNTIYF	TGTGCCACTAATACCCCCGGGGGCTCTGGAAACACCATATATTTT
once	TRBV29-1	TRBJ2-1	NA	CSVEALTGTYNEQFF	TGCAGCGTTGAAGCCCTGACAGGAACTTACAATGAGCAGTTCTTC
NA	TRBV29-1	TRBJ2-7	NA	CSVATPEGGGTYEQYF	TGCAGCGTTGCGACCCCCGAGGGGGGGGGTACCTACGAGCAGTACTTC
NA	TRBV5-1	TRBJ1-3	TRBD1	CASSLQGAGNTIYF	TGCGCCAGCAGCTTACAGGGGGCAGGAAACACCATATATTTT
few	TRBV24-1	TRBJ2-5	TRBD1	CATSDPRQGFYF	TGTGCCACCAGTGACCCTCGACAGGGTTTTTACTTC
once	TRBV28	TRBJ1-6	TRBD1	CASSTRTGNYNSPLHF	TGTGCCAGCAGTACACGGACAGGGAACTATAATTCACCCCTCCACTTT
NA	TRBV18	TRBJ2-5	NA	CASSPGRGGETQYF	TGTGCCAGCTCACCTGGCAGAGGTGGAGAGACCCAGTACTTC
NA	TRBV19	TRBJ2-1	TRBD2	CASSIGRLAGGNEQFF	TGTGCCAGTAGTATTGGTCGACTAGCGGGAGGAAATGAGCAGTTCTTC
NA	TRBV9	TRBJ2-2	TRBD1	CASSFRQGPYTGELFF	TGTGCCAGCAGCTTCCGACAGGGGCCGTACACCGGGGAGCTGTTTTTT
NA	TRBV6-5	TRBJ2-6	NA	CASSPHTSGANVLTF	TGTGCCAGCAGTCCACATACCTCTGGGGCCAACGTCCTGACTTTC
NA	TRBV7-9	TRBJ2-7	TRBD2	CASSLVGGTSYEQYF	TGTGCCAGCAGCTTAGTGGGGGGGACCTCCTACGAGCAGTACTTC
NA	TRBV5-6	TRBJ1-2	TRBD1	CASSLEGQGWGYTF	TGTGCCAGCAGCTTGGAGGGACAGGGGTGGGGCTACACCTTC
NA	TRBV15	TRBJ1-4	NA	CATSPGQSNEKLFF	TGTGCCACCAGCCCCGGACAGTCTAATGAAAAACTGTTTTTT
NA	TRBV5-1	TRBJ1-6	NA	CASSLDTQGRNSPLHF	TGCGCCAGCAGCTTGGATACCCAGGGCCGTAATTCACCCCTCCACTTT
NA	TRBV7-2	TRBJ2-3	TRBD2	CASSTGTSGTDTQYF	TGTGCCAGCAGCACAGGGACTAGCGGGACAGATACGCAGTATTTT
NA	TRBV6-5	TRBJ1-5	TRBD1	CASRRTGDNQPQHF	TGTGCCAGCCGCCGGACAGGGGACAATCAGCCCCAGCATTTT
NA	TRBV4-3	TRBJ1-1	NA	CASSQDSGGGTEAFF	TGCGCCAGCAGCCAAGATTCAGGAGGCGGCACTGAAGCTTTCTTT
NA	TRBV5-1	TRBJ1-4	NA	CASSLEGSVGEKLFF	TGCGCCAGCAGCTTGGAGGGGTCAGTCGGGGAAAAACTGTTTTTT
NA	TRBV7-9	TRBJ1-2	NA	CASSPPGSIYGYTF	TGTGCCAGCAGCCCCCCCGGGAGTATCTATGGCTACACCTTC
NA	TRBV3-1/TRBV3-2	TRBJ2-3	NA	CASSQALVSDTQYF	TGTGCCAGCAGCCAGGCATTGGTATCAGATACGCAGTATTTT
NA	TRBV10-3	TRBJ2-2	NA	CAITSTGDVNTGELFF	TGTGCCATCACCTCCACGGGGGACGTGAACACCGGGGAGCTGTTTTTT
NA	TRBV27	TRBJ1-1	NA	CASSPHRVSDTEAFF	TGTGCCAGCAGTCCACACAGGGTATCGGACACTGAAGCTTTCTTT
NA	TRBV3-1/TRBV3-2	TRBJ1-1	NA	CASSQGAGVAFF	TGTGCCAGCAGCCAAGGGGCAGGGGTGGCTTTCTTT
NA	TRBV18	TRBJ1-6	NA	CASSPGGDSPLHF	TGTGCCAGCTCACCGGGGGGGGATTCACCCCTCCACTTT
once	TRBV6-2/TRBV6-3	TRBJ2-1	TRBD2	CASSYRLAGGSSYNEQFF	TGTGCCAGCAGTTACCGACTAGCGGGGGGGAGCTCCTACAATGAGCAGTTCTTC
NA	TRBV19	TRBJ2-7	TRBD2	CASSIMGGEQYF	TGTGCCAGTAGTATTATGGGGGGGGAGCAGTACTTC
NA	TRBV18	TRBJ2-5	TRBD1	CASSPPGQMATQYF	TGTGCCAGCTCACCACCGGGACAGATGGCGACCCAGTACTTC
NA	TRBV28	TRBJ1-2	NA	CASSQVIGGYTF	TGTGCCAGCAGCCAGGTGATAGGAGGCTACACCTTC
NA	TRBV3-1/TRBV3-2	TRBJ2-2	NA	CASSLTYSTGELFF	TGTGCCAGCAGCCTAACCTACAGCACCGGGGAGCTGTTTTTT
few	TRBV5-6	TRBJ2-7	NA	CASSWTDSEQYF	TGTGCCAGCAGCTGGACTGACTCGGAGCAGTACTTC
NA	TRBV18	TRBJ1-2	TRBD1	CASSPRSGTAPKYGYTF	TGTGCCAGCTCACCCCGATCCGGGACAGCTCCGAAATATGGCTACACCTTC
NA	TRBV2	TRBJ2-3	NA	CASREGILAVPRTGDTQYF	TGTGCCAGCAGGGAGGGGATTCTCGCCGTCCCAAGGACCGGAGATACGCAGTATTTT
NA	TRBV12-3/TRBV12-4	TRBJ2-3	NA	CASTGDTQYF	TGTGCCAGCACGGGAGATACGCAGTATTTT
once	TRBV2	TRBJ1-4	TRBD1	CASVDRANEKLFF	TGTGCCAGCGTGGACAGGGCCAATGAAAAACTGTTTTTT
NA	TRBV28	TRBJ2-7	TRBD1	CATTRDRGAYEQYF	TGTGCCACCACAAGGGACAGGGGAGCTTACGAGCAGTACTTC
NA	TRBV4-3	TRBJ2-2	NA	CASSQSGNTGELFF	TGCGCCAGCAGCCAATCGGGGAACACCGGGGAGCTGTTTTTT
once	TRBV14	TRBJ1-5	TRBD1	CASPQGEDREVHQPQHF	TGTGCCAGCCCACAGGGGGAGGATCGCGAAGTTCATCAGCCCCAGCATTTT
NA	TRBV4-3	TRBJ2-1	TRBD2	CASSPLRLAGYEQFF	TGCGCCAGCAGCCCCCTTCGACTAGCGGGGTACGAGCAGTTCTTC
NA	TRBV5-5	TRBJ2-6	TRBD1	CASSGQGNSGANVLTF	TGTGCCAGCAGCGGACAGGGGAACTCTGGGGCCAACGTCCTGACTTTC
NA	TRBV7-2	TRBJ2-2	TRBD2	CASSPRGGSNTGELFF	TGTGCCAGCAGCCCTCGGGGAGGGTCGAACACCGGGGAGCTGTTTTTT
once	TRBV5-1	TRBJ2-3	TRBD2	CASTQTSGSGTQYF	TGCGCCAGCACCCAGACTAGCGGGAGTGGAACGCAGTATTTT
once	TRBV5-4	TRBJ1-6	NA	CASSFGIWEALHF	TGTGCCAGCAGCTTTGGGATATGGGAGGCCCTCCACTTT
NA	TRBV2	TRBJ2-3	NA	CASKGGAGSTDTQYF	TGTGCCAGCAAAGGGGGGGCAGGTAGCACAGATACGCAGTATTTT
NA	TRBV2	TRBJ2-1	NA	CASIPPPRGVTNEQFF	TGTGCCAGCATCCCACCCCCCAGGGGGGTAACCAATGAGCAGTTCTTC
NA	TRBV6-4	TRBJ1-2	NA	CASSDDAGRHGYTF	TGTGCCAGCAGTGACGATGCAGGGCGTCATGGCTACACCTTC